This T cell receptor beta chain was sequenced during a study of blood T cells in healthy people across ages. It was with a sample-barcoded 5' primer and a J-beta primer mix that a second PCR of about 6 to 12 cycles was run. Via MiXCR, TCRdb re-called the 5' RACE reads, giving one row per CDR3 protein. The sample holds 650,000 to 1,000,000 distinct CDR3 sequences, less than 60% seen once. CDR1 is SGHRS and CDR2 is YFSETQ in the germline V gene. Trimming removed 3 bases at V and 0 bases at J, with 11 bases between. The CDR3 loop spans 15 amino acids. This clonotype appeared a few times. Its antigen remains unidentified. General study results and limits: There was no known CMV status for donors, so expanded clonotype changes were possibly confounded. A roughly linear fall in TCR beta diversity per million T cells was seen with increasing age. Long-lived donors exceeded aged donors in naive CD4+ cells and diversity.

This sequence was found in a man older than 75 in good health. The chain uses TRBV5-1 and TRBJ2-3; possible D gene TRBD2, 6 bases. Source material: blood. CDR3 sequence: CASSSELASTDTQYF. CDR3 nucleotides: TGCGCCAGCAGCTCGGAACTAGCTAGCACAGATACGCAGTATTTT.